This T cell receptor beta chain was captured in a study of cytomegalovirus exposure and HLA in healthy donors. Of note for this clone: Its specificity is unknown.

Each of the donors was a healthy bone marrow donor. The study ran its PCR with 60 Vbeta and 13 Jbeta primers. Sequenced by immunoSEQ multiplex PCR; TCRdb stores in-frame clones only, minus some. This table has 150,000 to 200,000 clones, around 84% appearing once. Study results and limitations: In all likelihood, a cluster of highly shared sequence variants was a sequencing artifact. Among TCR sequences, most were rare, though some public TCRs appeared in many donors. Most CMV-associated TCR beta chains were later found to appear HLA-restricted.

J was trimmed by 10 bases and V by 2 bases; bases with no gene match: 9. From germline, CDR1 is MNHEY and CDR2 SVGAGI. CDR3 length: 15 residues. This TCR was recovered from a woman younger than 35 in good health and CMV-seronegative. The sequenced sample was PBMCs. The chain is built from TRBV6-5 and TRBJ2-4; 9 bases are shared with TRBD2. The CDR3 DNA follows: TGTGCCAGCAGTTACGATCCTAGCGGGAAAAGTATTCAGTACTTC. Amino acids: CASSYDPSGKSIQYF.